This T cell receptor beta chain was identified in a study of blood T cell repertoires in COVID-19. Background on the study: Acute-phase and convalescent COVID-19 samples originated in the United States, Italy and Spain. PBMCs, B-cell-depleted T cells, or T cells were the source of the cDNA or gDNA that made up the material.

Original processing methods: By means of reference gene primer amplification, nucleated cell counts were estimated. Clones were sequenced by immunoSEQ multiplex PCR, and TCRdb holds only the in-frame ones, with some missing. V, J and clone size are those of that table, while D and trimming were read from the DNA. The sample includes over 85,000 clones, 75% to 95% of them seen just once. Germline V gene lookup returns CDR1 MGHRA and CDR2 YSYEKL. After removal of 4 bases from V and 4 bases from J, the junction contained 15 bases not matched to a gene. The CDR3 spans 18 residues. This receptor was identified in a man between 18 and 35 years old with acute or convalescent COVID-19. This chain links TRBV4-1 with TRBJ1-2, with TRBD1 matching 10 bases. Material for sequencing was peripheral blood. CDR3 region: CASSPSGQGTQSRYGYTF. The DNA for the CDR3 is TGCGCCAGCAGCCCCTCGGGACAGGGGACTCAGTCACGCTATGGCTACACCTTC.